This T cell receptor (beta chain) came from a study of blood T cell repertoires in COVID-19. Sequencing was performed with immunoSEQ multiplex PCR; in TCRdb, only in-frame clones are kept and a portion is missing. The sample records 80,000 to 130,000 clones, around 85% being singletons. Germline V lookup: CDR1 KGHSH, CDR2 LQKENI. The CDR3 runs 15 residues. Trimming cost V 2 bases and J 4 bases; bases outside gene matches: 5. The TCR comes from a woman aged 45-60 years who had recovered from COVID-19. The rearrangement uses TRBV18 and TRBJ1-5, with 7 bases that match TRBD1. Sequenced material: PBMCs or T cells enriched from blood (not recorded which). The CDR3 region is CASSPGGTDNQPQHF. In DNA form, the CDR3 reads TGTGCCAGCTCACCAGGCGGGACAGATAATCAGCCCCAGCATTTT.